This passage covers 25 T cell receptor beta chains from one sample sequenced in a study of Tregs in tolerant kidney transplant recipients. The repertoire was sequenced with immunoSEQ multiplex PCR; TCRdb's copy has only in-frame clones and lacks some. The data contain 200,000 to 300,000 clones, around 82% of them singletons. The sample was CD4+ T cells from blood. The receptors stem from a human donor in good health.

The J gene is TRBJ1-5, the V gene TRBV2; D gene ambiguous. Germline V lookup: CDR1 SNHLY, CDR2 FYNNEI. This CDR3 is built from 15 residues. The germline V and J ends were trimmed by 0 bases and 0 bases, with 6 bases remaining between them. The CDR3, as DNA: TGTGCCAGCAGTGAAGCGTTCCTTAGCAATCAGCCCCAGCATTTT. It specifies CASSEAFLSNQPQHF.

The CDR3 reads CASSLTPASTEAFF. DNA of the CDR3: TGTGCCAGCAGCTTGACCCCCGCCTCAACTGAAGCTTTCTTT. J is TRBJ1-1 and V is TRBV11-3; D is undetermined. Trimming stripped 3 bases from V and 5 bases from J, with 13 bases between. Per the germline V gene, CDR1 is SGHNT and CDR2 is YENEEA. The CDR3 has 14 residues.

The J gene is TRBJ2-7, the V gene TRBV7-2; 8 positions agree with TRBD2. Trimming cost V 0 bases and J 3 bases; bases outside gene matches: 4. Germline V lookup: CDR1 SGHTA, CDR2 FQGNSA. The CDR3 spans 15 residues. In DNA, the CDR3 is TGTGCCAGCAGCTTAGCCGGGACTAGTTTCTACGAGCAGTACTTC. As protein: CASSLAGTSFYEQYF.

The V and J genes are TRBV5-4 and TRBJ1-1; D remains ambiguous. Germline V gene sequence: CDR1 SGHNT, CDR2 YYREEE (reference sequence). The CDR3 is 15 residues long. V lost 2 bases to trimming and J lost 0 bases, with 11 bases between them. The CDR3 sequence is CASSLGTEMNTEAFF. The CDR3 DNA sequence: TGTGCCAGCAGCTTAGGTACCGAAATGAACACTGAAGCTTTCTTT.

V usage is TRBV29-1 and J usage is TRBJ2-4, with D uncertain. The CDR3 sequence is 14 residues long. The germline V and J ends were trimmed by 4 bases and 0 bases, with 10 bases remaining between them. Looked up from germline, CDR1 is SQVTM and CDR2 is ANQGSEA. The CDR3 here is CSVARDLAKNIQYF. CDR3 in DNA: TGCAGCGTTGCCAGAGACCTAGCCAAAAACATTCAGTACTTC.

The rearrangement uses TRBV4-2 and TRBJ2-4; TRBD1 matches at 8 bases. V gave up 0 bases and J gave up 16 bases; unmatched junction bases: 17. Germline CDR1 and CDR2: LGHNA and YNFKEQ. This CDR3 is built from 16 residues. The CDR3 DNA is TGTGCCAGCAGCCAAGAGGTCAGTACTATCCGGGACAGGAGATACTTC. Residues: CASSQEVSTIRDRRYF.

For the CDR3, the DNA is TGTGCCAGCAGCCTAGGGACTACGCTGGGTGATGAGCAGTTCTTC. This gives the protein CASSLGTTLGDEQFF. J is TRBJ2-1 and V is TRBV7-2; 7 positions match TRBD2. The CDR3 covers 15 residues. Losses at the gene ends were 5 bases for V and 8 bases for J; bases not matched to a gene: 12. Germline-derived CDR1 and CDR2 are SGHTA and FQGNSA. The variable domain in full, with the rest retrieved from reference TRBV7-2 and TRBJ2-1, is GAGVSQSPSNKVTEKGKDVELRCDPISGHTALYWYRQSLGQGLEFLIYFQGNSAPDKSGLPSDRFSAERTGGSVSTLTIQRTQQEDSAVYLCASSLGTTLGDEQFFGPGTRLTVL.

The chain uses TRBV5-1 and TRBJ2-7; 10 bases map to TRBD1. Germline V CDR1 and CDR2: SGHRS, YFSETQ. The CDR3 spans 15 residues. The ends lost 4 bases at V and 4 bases at J; junction bases unmatched: 8. In DNA, the CDR3 is TGCGCCAGCAGCACCGGACAGGGGGGCTTTTACGAGCAGTACTTC. Its protein is CASSTGQGGFYEQYF. Full variable domain (rest looked up from reference TRBV5-1 and TRBJ2-7): KAGVTQTPRYLIKTRGQQVTLSCSPISGHRSVSWYQQTPGQGLQFLFEYFSETQRNKGNFPGRFSGRQFSNSRSEMNVSTLELGDSALYLCASSTGQGGFYEQYFGPGTRLTVT.

This chain joins TRBV7-9 and TRBJ1-3; the D gene is possibly TRBD1 (5 bases). CDR1 and CDR2 (germline): SEHNR, FQNEAQ (reference sequence). CDR3 size: 15 residues. The V end lost 5 bases, the J end lost 0 bases, and 11 bases lay between the germline ends. CDR3 DNA: TGTGCCAGCAGCCGTACAGGATCCTCTGGAAACACCATATATTTT. Translated: CASSRTGSSGNTIYF.

In nucleotides, the CDR3 is TGTGCCATCAGGCAGACAGGGGGGTGGAATGAGCAGTTCTTC. Translating gives CAIRQTGGWNEQFF. The chain is built from TRBV10-3 and TRBJ2-1; 9 bases match TRBD1. The trim removed 6 bases at V and 7 bases at J, leaving 7 bases unmatched. CDR1 ENHRY and CDR2 SYGVKD come from the germline V gene. The CDR3 is made up of 14 amino acids.

This rearrangement joins TRBV6-1 to TRBJ2-5, with 11 bases aligning to TRBD2. Germline V gives CDR1 MNHNS, CDR2 SASEGT. This CDR3 contains 16 residues. V was clipped by 3 bases and J by 1 base; unmatched bases: 4. The CDR3 DNA reads TGTGCCAGCAGTGATCCTAGCGGGGGGACCCAAGAGACCCAGTACTTC. Its translation is CASSDPSGGTQETQYF.

This clone is a singleton in its sample. The chain uses TRBV18 and TRBJ2-7; D may correspond to TRBD1 or TRBD2 (5 bases each). CDR1 and CDR2 (germline): KGHSH, LQKENI. V lost 2 bases, J lost 6 bases, and 14 bases lay in between. The CDR3 spans 14 residues. CDR3 in DNA: TGTGCCAGCTCACCATTACGGGACGTCGGCGAGCAGTACTTC. It is translated as CASSPLRDVGEQYF.

This clone was seen only once. The chain recombines TRBV10-1 with TRBJ2-2; D gene unclear. The CDR3 extends over 17 amino acids. CDR1 and CDR2 (germline): WNHNN, SYGVQD (reference sequence). V was shortened by 0 bases and J by 4 bases, with 15 bases between the two germline ends. CDR3 bases: TGCGCCAGCAGTGAGTCTGGCCAGTCGTCGAGCACCGGGGAGCTGTTTTTT. Its translation: CASSESGQSSSTGELFF.

The chain is built from TRBV2 and TRBJ1-2; weak D call: TRBD1 (5 bases). Germline V gives CDR1 SNHLY, CDR2 FYNNEI. There are 14 residues in the CDR3. Trimming removed 2 bases at V and 4 bases at J, with 11 bases between. The CDR3 DNA sequence: TGTGCCAGCAGTGAAAATAGGGGTCCCTATGGCTACACCTTC. This sequence encodes CASSENRGPYGYTF.

The chain has TRBV6-6 and TRBJ1-4; D perhaps matches TRBD1 (5 bases). Looked up from germline, CDR1 is MNHNY and CDR2 is SVGAGI (reference sequence). Between the trimmed V and J ends, which lost 5 bases and 8 bases, there was a span of 15 bases. This CDR3 is 14 amino acids long. The CDR3 reads CASSDLGGDEKLFF. The DNA for the CDR3 is TGTGCCAGCAGTGACCTGGGGGGTGACGAAAAACTGTTTTTT.

The genes are TRBV19 and TRBJ2-1; 11 bases agree with TRBD2. The CDR3 has 18 residues. The junction had 16 bases not matched to a gene; V was cut back by 8 bases and J by 4 bases. Germline-derived CDR1 and CDR2 are LNHDA and SQIVND (reference sequence). In nucleotides, the CDR3 is TGTGCCAGTCCGGGACTAGCGGCAAAAAGAGGGCCTTACAATGAGCAGTTCTTC. It yields the protein CASPGLAAKRGPYNEQFF.

V is TRBV12-5 and J is TRBJ2-5; 10 bases fit TRBD2. This CDR3 contains 17 residues. The V and J ends lost 2 bases and 4 bases, in that order; junction bases with no gene match: 10. Germline V gene lookup returns CDR1 LGHNT and CDR2 FRNRAP. The DNA for the CDR3 is TGTGCTAGTGGTTTGTCTCTAGCGGGAGTCAATTTAGAGACCCAGTACTTC. Translation: CASGLSLAGVNLETQYF.

Only one count was recorded for this clone. The chain is built from TRBV9 and TRBJ1-1; possibly TRBD1 for D (5 bases). This CDR3 comprises 17 residues. The V and J ends lost 4 bases and 0 bases respectively, with 19 bases between them. CDR1 and CDR2 from the germline V gene are SGDLS and YYNGEE. The CDR3 DNA follows: TGTGCCAGCAGCCCGACTTCGGGGGGTTTTATGAACACTGAAGCTTTCTTT. Translating it yields CASSPTSGGFMNTEAFF.

The genes are TRBV9 and TRBJ1-1; D not resolved. This CDR3 comprises 12 residues. Germline V lookup: CDR1 SGDLS, CDR2 YYNGEE. V lost 0 bases and J 7 bases, leaving 7 bases between the germline ends. CDR3 coding DNA: TGTGCCAGCAGCGTAGATGGAGATGAAGCTTTCTTT. This sequence encodes CASSVDGDEAFF.

The J gene is TRBJ2-7, the V gene TRBV19, with 8 nucleotides matching TRBD1. Germline loops: CDR1 LNHDA, CDR2 SQIVND (reference sequence). The CDR3 is 16 residues long. Germline trimming cut 4 bases from V and 0 bases from J; bases unmatched to any gene: 8. The CDR3 spells CASSNHGTGFSYEQYF. In DNA, the CDR3 is TGTGCCAGTAGTAACCACGGGACAGGCTTCTCCTACGAGCAGTACTTC.

V and J are TRBV7-3 and TRBJ2-1; a possible D gene is TRBD2 (6 bases). Trimming took 5 bases from V and 0 from J, leaving 11 bases between them. The CDR3 consists of 15 residues. Germline CDR1 reads SGHTA; CDR2 reads FQGTGA. CDR3 residues: CASSRLVLSYNEQFF. In nucleotides, the CDR3 is TGTGCCAGCAGCCGACTAGTACTCTCCTACAATGAGCAGTTCTTC.

The rearrangement joins TRBV25-1 to TRBJ2-1; a weak D match, TRBD2 (6 bases). The CDR3 contains 14 residues. Trimming took 8 bases from V and 6 from J, leaving 17 bases between them. Germline loops: CDR1 MGHDK, CDR2 SYGVNS. The CDR3 is CASAPGGVSNEQFF. CDR3 in DNA: TGTGCCAGCGCCCCCGGGGGTGTAAGCAATGAGCAGTTCTTC.

This chain links TRBV15 with TRBJ1-2, with 8 bases that match TRBD1. This CDR3 comprises 15 residues. Germline V gene lookup returns CDR1 LNHNV and CDR2 YYDKDF (reference sequence). After removal of 2 bases from V and 8 bases from J, the junction contained 10 bases not matched to a gene. Here the CDR3 reads CATSRTVTGGEGYTF. The CDR3 DNA reads TGTGCCACCAGCAGAACTGTAACAGGGGGTGAAGGCTACACCTTC.

V is TRBV2 and J is TRBJ1-1, with no clear D. V lost 8 bases to trimming and J lost 6 bases, with 22 bases between them. The germline V gene has CDR1 SNHLY and CDR2 FYNNEI. This CDR3 spans 15 amino acids. The chain's CDR3 is CASVRDWEGLPEAFF. The CDR3 DNA follows: TGTGCCAGCGTTCGTGACTGGGAAGGTTTGCCTGAAGCTTTCTTT.

As DNA, the CDR3 is TGTGCCAGCAGCTTAGATTCAGGGCCCTACGAGCAGTACTTC. Translation: CASSLDSGPYEQYF. The rearrangement uses TRBV11-2 and TRBJ2-5, with D possibly matching TRBD1 (5 bases). TRBJ2-7 explains the end of the DNA better; the J call may be wrong. This CDR3 spans 14 amino acids. The V gene's germline CDR1 is SGHAT and CDR2 FQNNGV.